This T cell receptor beta chain was sequenced in a study of blood T cell repertoires in COVID-19. Background on the study: T cells, B-cell-depleted T cells, or PBMCs provided the cDNA or gDNA that served as material.

V was trimmed by 3 bases and J by 0 bases, leaving 11 bases between them. Germline V lookup: CDR1 DFQATT, CDR2 SNEGSKA (reference sequence). The length of the CDR3 is 14 residues. The authors' processing: It was from reference gene primer amplification that nucleated cell counts were estimated. Method: immunoSEQ multiplex PCR; TCRdb's copy keeps in-frame clones and lacks some. Clone size and V and J calls were adopted from that table, with D and trimming inferred from the DNA. Altogether some 260,000 clones are present, around 82% being singletons, with the ten largest covering 4.9%. The rearrangement uses TRBV20-1 and TRBJ1-2; no reliable D call. The origin of this receptor is a woman of 80 years or more with active or convalescent COVID-19. Sample: peripheral blood. The CDR3 DNA reads as TGCAGTGCTAGTCGTCATACTTCTAACTATGGCTACACCTTC. This sequence encodes CSASRHTSNYGYTF.